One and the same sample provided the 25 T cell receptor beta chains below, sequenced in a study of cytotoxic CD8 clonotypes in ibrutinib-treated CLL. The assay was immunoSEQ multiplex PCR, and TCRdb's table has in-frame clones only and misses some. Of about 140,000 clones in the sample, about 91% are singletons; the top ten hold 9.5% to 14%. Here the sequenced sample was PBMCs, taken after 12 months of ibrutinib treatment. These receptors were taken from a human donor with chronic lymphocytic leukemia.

The CDR3 here is CASRAPGTADTGELFF. The DNA for the CDR3 is TGTGCCAGCAGAGCGCCCGGGACCGCAGACACCGGGGAGCTGTTTTTT. The chain combines TRBV2 with TRBJ2-2; D assignment may be TRBD1 or TRBD2 (5 bases each). From germline, CDR1 is SNHLY and CDR2 FYNNEI. The CDR3 covers 16 residues. Between the trimmed V and J ends, which lost 6 bases and 3 bases, there was a span of 17 bases.

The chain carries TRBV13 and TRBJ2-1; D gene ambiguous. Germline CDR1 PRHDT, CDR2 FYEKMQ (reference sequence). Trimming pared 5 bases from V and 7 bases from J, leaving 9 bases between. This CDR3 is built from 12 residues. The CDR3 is CASSLNLNEQFF. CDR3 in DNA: TGTGCCAGCAGCCTGAACTTGAATGAGCAGTTCTTC.

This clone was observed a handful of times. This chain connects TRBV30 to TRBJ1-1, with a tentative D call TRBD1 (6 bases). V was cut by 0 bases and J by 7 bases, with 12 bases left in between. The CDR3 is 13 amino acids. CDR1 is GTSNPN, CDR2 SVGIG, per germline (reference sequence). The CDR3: CAWSVSRGSEAFF. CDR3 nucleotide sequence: TGTGCCTGGAGTGTCAGCAGGGGAAGTGAAGCTTTCTTT.

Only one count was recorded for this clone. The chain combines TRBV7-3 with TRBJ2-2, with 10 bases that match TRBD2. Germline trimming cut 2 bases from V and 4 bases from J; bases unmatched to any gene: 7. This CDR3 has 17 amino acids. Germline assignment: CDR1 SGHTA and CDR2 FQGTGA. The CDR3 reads CASSLGLAGVGTGELFF. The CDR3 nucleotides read TGTGCCAGCAGCTTAGGGCTAGCGGGAGTTGGCACCGGGGAGCTGTTTTTT.

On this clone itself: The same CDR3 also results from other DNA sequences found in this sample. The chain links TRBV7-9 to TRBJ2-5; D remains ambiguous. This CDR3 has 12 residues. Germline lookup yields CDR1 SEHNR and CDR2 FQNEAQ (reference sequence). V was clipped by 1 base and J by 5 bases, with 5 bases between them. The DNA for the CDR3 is TGTGCCAGCAGCTTAGTTCCGGAGACCCAGTACTTC. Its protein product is CASSLVPETQYF.

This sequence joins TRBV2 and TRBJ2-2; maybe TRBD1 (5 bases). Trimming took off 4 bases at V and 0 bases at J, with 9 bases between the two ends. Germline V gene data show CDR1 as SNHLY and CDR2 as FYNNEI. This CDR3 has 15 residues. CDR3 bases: TGTGCCAGCAGTGCTGACAGAGCGAACACCGGGGAGCTGTTTTTT. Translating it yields CASSADRANTGELFF.

CDR3 bases: TGTGCCAGCAGCGCTTCGGGGCTAGCGGGATACGAGCAGTACTTC. As protein: CASSASGLAGYEQYF. The genes are TRBV9 and TRBJ2-7; 9 positions match TRBD2. CDR1 is SGDLS, CDR2 YYNGEE, per germline. CDR3 length: 15 amino acids. The V gene end was trimmed by 3 bases and the J gene end by 4 bases; junction bases not matched to a gene: 8.

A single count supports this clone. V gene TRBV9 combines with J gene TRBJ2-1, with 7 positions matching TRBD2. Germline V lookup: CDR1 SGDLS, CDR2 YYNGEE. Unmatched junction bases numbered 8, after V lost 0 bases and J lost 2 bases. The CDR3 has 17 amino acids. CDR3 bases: TGTGCCAGCAGCGTAGGAGGGAGGGGCCTGCCCTACAATGAGCAGTTCTTC. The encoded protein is CASSVGGRGLPYNEQFF.

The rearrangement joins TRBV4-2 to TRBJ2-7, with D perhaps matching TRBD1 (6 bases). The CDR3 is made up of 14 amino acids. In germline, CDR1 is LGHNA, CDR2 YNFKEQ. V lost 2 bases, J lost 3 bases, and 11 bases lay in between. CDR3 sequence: CASSQMRGGYEQYF. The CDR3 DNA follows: TGTGCCAGCAGCCAAATGAGAGGGGGCTACGAGCAGTACTTC.

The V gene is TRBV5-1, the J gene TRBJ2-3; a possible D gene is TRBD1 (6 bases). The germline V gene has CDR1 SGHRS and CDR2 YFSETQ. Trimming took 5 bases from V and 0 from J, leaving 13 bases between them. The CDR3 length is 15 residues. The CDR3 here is CASRPGQASTDTQYF. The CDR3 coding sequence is TGCGCCAGCAGGCCGGGACAAGCTAGCACAGATACGCAGTATTTT.

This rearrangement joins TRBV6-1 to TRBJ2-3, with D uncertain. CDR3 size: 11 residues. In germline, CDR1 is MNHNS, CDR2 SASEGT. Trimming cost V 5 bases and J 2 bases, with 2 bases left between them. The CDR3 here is CASSNTDTQYF. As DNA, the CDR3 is TGTGCCAGCAGTAACACAGATACGCAGTATTTT.

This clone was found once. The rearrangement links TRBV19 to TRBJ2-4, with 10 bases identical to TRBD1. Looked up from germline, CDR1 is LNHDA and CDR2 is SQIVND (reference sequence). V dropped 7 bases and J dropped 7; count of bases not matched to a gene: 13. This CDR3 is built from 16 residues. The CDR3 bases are TGTGCCAGTACCTTGACTAGGGGACAGGGGATGAACATTCAGTACTTC. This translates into CASTLTRGQGMNIQYF.

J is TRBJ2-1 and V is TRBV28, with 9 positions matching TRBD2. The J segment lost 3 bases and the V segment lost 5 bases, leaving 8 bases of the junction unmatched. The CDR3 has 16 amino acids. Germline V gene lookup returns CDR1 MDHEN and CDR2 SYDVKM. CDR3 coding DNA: TGTGCCAGCAGTCCTTCTAGCGGGAAAATCTACAATGAGCAGTTCTTC. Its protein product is CASSPSSGKIYNEQFF.

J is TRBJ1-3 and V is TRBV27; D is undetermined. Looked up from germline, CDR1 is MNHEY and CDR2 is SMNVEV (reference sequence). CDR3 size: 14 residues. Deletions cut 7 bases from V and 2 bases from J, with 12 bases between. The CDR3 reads CASKLTATGNTIYF. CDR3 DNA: TGTGCCAGCAAATTGACGGCAACTGGAAACACCATATATTTT.

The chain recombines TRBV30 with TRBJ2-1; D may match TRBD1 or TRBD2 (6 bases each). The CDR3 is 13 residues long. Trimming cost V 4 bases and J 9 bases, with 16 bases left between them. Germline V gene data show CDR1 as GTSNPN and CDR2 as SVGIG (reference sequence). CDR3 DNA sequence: TGTGCCTGGACCATCCGGGGGCAGGGTGAGCAGTTCTTC. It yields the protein CAWTIRGQGEQFF. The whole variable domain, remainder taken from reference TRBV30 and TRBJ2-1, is SQTIHQWPATLVQPVGSPLSLECTVEGTSNPNLYWYRQAAGRGLQLLFYSVGIGQISSEVPQNLSASRPQDRQFILSSKKLLLSDSGFYLCAWTIRGQGEQFFGPGTRLTVL.

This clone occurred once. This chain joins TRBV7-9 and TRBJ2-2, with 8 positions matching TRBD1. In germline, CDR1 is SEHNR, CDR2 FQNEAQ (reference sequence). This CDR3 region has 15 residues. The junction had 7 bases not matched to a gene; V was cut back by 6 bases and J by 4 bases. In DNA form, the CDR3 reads TGTGCCAGCAGACAAGGACAGGGTAGCACCGGGGAGCTGTTTTTT. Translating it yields CASRQGQGSTGELFF.

The CDR3: CASRRLAGDNEQFF. CDR3 bases: TGTGCCAGCAGGAGACTAGCGGGAGATAATGAGCAGTTCTTC. The gene calls are TRBV27 and TRBJ2-1; 12 nucleotides align to TRBD2. There are 14 residues in the CDR3. Germline V gene sequence: CDR1 MNHEY, CDR2 SMNVEV (reference sequence). V shed 6 bases and J 7 bases; nucleotides not matched to a gene: 4.

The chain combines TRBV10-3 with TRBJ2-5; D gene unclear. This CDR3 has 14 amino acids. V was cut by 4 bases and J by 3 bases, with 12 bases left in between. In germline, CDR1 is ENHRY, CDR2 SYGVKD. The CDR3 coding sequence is TGTGCCATCAGTGGGTCGGCAGATAAAGAGACCCAGTACTTC. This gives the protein CAISGSADKETQYF.

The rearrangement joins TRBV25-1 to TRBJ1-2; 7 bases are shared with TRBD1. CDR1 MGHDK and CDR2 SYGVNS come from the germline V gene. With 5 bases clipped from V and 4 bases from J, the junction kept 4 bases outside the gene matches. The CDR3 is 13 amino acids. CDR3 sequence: CASSRQGLYGYTF. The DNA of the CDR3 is TGTGCCAGCAGTAGACAGGGCCTCTATGGCTACACCTTC.

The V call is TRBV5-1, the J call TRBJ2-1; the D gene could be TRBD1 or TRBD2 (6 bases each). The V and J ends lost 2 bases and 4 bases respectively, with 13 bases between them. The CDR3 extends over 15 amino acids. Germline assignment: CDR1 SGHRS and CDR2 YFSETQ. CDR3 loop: CASSFDGGTYNEQFF. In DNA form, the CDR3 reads TGCGCCAGCAGCTTTGATGGCGGGACATACAATGAGCAGTTCTTC.

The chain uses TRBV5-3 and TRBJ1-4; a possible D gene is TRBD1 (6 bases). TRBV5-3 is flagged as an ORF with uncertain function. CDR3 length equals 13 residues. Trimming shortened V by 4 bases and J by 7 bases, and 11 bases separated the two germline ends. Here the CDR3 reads CARSRGRGEKLFF. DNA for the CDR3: TGTGCCAGAAGCCGGGGGCGCGGTGAAAAACTGTTTTTT.

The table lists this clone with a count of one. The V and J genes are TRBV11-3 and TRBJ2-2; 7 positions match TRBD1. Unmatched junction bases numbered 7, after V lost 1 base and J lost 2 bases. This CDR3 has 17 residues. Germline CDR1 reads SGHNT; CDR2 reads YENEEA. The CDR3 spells CASSLGGTDPNTGELFF. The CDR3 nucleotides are TGTGCCAGCAGCTTAGGTGGGACAGACCCAAACACCGGGGAGCTGTTTTTT.

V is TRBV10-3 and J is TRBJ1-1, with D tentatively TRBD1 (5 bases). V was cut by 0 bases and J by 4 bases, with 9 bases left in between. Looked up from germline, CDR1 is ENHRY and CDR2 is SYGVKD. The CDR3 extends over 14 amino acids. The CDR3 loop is CAISESARATEAFF. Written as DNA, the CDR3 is TGTGCCATCAGTGAGTCCGCCAGGGCCACTGAAGCTTTCTTT.

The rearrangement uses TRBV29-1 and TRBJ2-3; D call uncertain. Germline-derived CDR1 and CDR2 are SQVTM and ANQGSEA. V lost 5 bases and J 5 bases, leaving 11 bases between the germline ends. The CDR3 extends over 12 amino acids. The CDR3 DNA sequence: TGCAGCGTTCGCGGCCAGGTAGATACGCAGTATTTT. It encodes CSVRGQVDTQYF.

DNA for the CDR3: TGTGCCAGTACCGCTACGGGACACGAGCAGTACTTC. It specifies CASTATGHEQYF. V is TRBV19 and J is TRBJ2-7, with D possibly called TRBD1 or TRBD2 (5 bases each). CDR1 LNHDA and CDR2 SQIVND come from the germline V gene (reference sequence). V shed 7 bases and J shed 5 bases, with 12 bases lying between them. This CDR3 region has 12 residues.